The 15 T cell receptor beta chains below were found in one sample sequenced in a study of CD8+ T cells in alopecia areata listed by TCRdb under 2018. Taken with the paper, the label for time point translates to: baseline before oral tofacitinib. The method behind the library was the immunoSEQ multiplex PCR assay. RNA was extracted from all samples and reverse transcribed into cDNA, which served as template for TCR sequencing. In its TCRdb copy, this immuneACCESS table keeps in-frame sequences only and misses some clones. Where compared with another copy, unresolved V genes explain less than half of these, and the others have no known cause. For this sample there are 130,000 to 150,000 clones; approximately 50% appear just once. The ten most abundant clones make up roughly 0.9% of the sample. The sequences come from CD4+ T cells sorted from blood, collected at week 0. Source of these receptors: a human donor with alopecia areata.

This chain joins TRBV5-1 and TRBJ2-7; 10 bases align to TRBD1. CDR1 and CDR2 from the germline V gene are SGHRS and YFSETQ. With V trimmed by 4 bases and J by 5 bases, 12 bases remained unmatched. This CDR3 region has 16 residues. The CDR3 reads CASSPATRDRGNEQYF. The CDR3 nucleotides read TGCGCCAGCAGCCCCGCGACTCGGGACAGGGGCAACGAGCAGTACTTC.

The gene calls are TRBV25-1 and TRBJ1-2; D is perhaps TRBD1 (6 bases). V shed 2 bases and J shed 6 bases, with 16 bases lying between them. This CDR3 has 15 residues. Germline CDR1 is MGHDK and CDR2 is SYGVNS. CDR3 bases: TGTGCCAGCAGTGAAATTACAGGGAGGTTGGATGGCTACACCTTC. This sequence encodes CASSEITGRLDGYTF.

This sequence joins TRBV14 and TRBJ2-1; 15 bases fit TRBD2. The CDR3 loop spans 21 amino acids. CDR1 and CDR2 from the germline V gene are SGHDN and FVKESK. The junction had 26 bases not matched to a gene; V was cut back by 2 bases and J by 15 bases. DNA of the CDR3: TGTGCCAGCAGCCAAAAACCGCGGACAGGGGCGTGGACTAGCGGGAGGGCCCATCTGTTCTTC. It translates to CASSQKPRTGAWTSGRAHLFF.

This clone was detected a few times. The J gene is TRBJ1-4, the V gene TRBV6-6; weak D call: TRBD1 (6 bases). Germline CDR1 MNHNY, CDR2 SVGAGI (reference sequence). CDR3 length: 12 residues. Between the trimmed V and J ends, which lost 2 bases and 14 bases, there was a span of 12 bases. CDR3 DNA sequence: TGTGCCAGCAGTTACCGCGGGGGCGGGCTGTTTTTT. It specifies CASSYRGGGLFF.

The chain couples TRBV11-1 to TRBJ2-4; possible D gene TRBD2, 5 bases. Germline V CDR1 and CDR2: SGHAT, FQDESV (reference sequence). Trimming took 3 bases from V and 11 from J, leaving 23 bases between them. The CDR3 spans 16 residues. For the CDR3, the DNA is TGTGCCAGCAGCTTGGACTTGGGGTATCCGACTGACGTTCAGTACTTC. This gives the protein CASSLDLGYPTDVQYF.

The rearrangement uses TRBV5-1 and TRBJ2-3, with 9 bases lining up with TRBD2. The germline V gene encodes CDR1 SGHRS and CDR2 YFSETQ. Unmatched junction bases numbered 5, after V lost 4 bases and J lost 2 bases. The CDR3 sequence is 15 residues long. The CDR3 DNA follows: TGCGCCAGCAGCGGAGCGGGAGGAACCACAGATACGCAGTATTTT. This encodes CASSGAGGTTDTQYF.

This clone occurred once. CDR3 residues: CASSPGQVQTQYF. In DNA form, the CDR3 reads TGTGCCAGCAGCCCCGGACAGGTCCAGACCCAGTACTTC. The chain has TRBV11-2 and TRBJ2-5, with 7 bases aligning to TRBD1. V was pared by 5 bases and J by 6 bases, with 6 bases of the junction left unmatched. The CDR3 extends over 13 amino acids. The germline gives CDR1 SGHAT, CDR2 FQNNGV.

This chain uses TRBV4-1 with TRBJ2-5, with 10 bases identical to TRBD2. This CDR3 contains 16 residues. Looked up from germline, CDR1 is MGHRA and CDR2 is YSYEKL. Trimming at V came to 7 bases and at J to 3 bases, leaving 11 bases not matched to a gene. The CDR3 sequence: CASKRMRTSGKETQYF. In DNA, the CDR3 is TGCGCCAGCAAACGGATGAGGACTAGCGGAAAAGAGACCCAGTACTTC.

The CDR3 DNA reads TGTGCCAGCAGCACAGGGACAGAGGGGCCCCAGCATTTT. It encodes CASSTGTEGPQHF. The rearrangement uses TRBV7-9 and TRBJ1-5, with 7 bases identical to TRBD1. V shed 5 bases, J shed 9 bases, and the junction held 7 bases outside the gene matches. The CDR3 covers 13 residues. Germline V gene lookup returns CDR1 SEHNR and CDR2 FQNEAQ (reference sequence). The whole variable domain, filled in from reference TRBV7-9 and TRBJ1-5, reads DTGVSQNPRHKITKRGQNVTFRCDPISEHNRLYWYRQTLGQGPEFLTYFQNEAQLEKSRLLSDRFSAERPKGSFSTLEIQRTEQGDSAMYLCASSTGTEGPQHFGDGTRLSIL.

The gene calls are TRBV28 and TRBJ2-5; D uncertain. Judging by the DNA end, TRBJ2-7 fits better; the J call may be wrong. The CDR3 consists of 13 residues. The germline gives CDR1 MDHEN, CDR2 SYDVKM. The CDR3 DNA reads as TGTGCCAGCACTCGTGGAGCGACCTACGAGCAGTACTTC. Translated, it gives CASTRGATYEQYF.

The chain combines TRBV30 with TRBJ2-1; D unresolved. CDR1 GTSNPN and CDR2 SVGIG come from the germline V gene (reference sequence). This CDR3 is 12 amino acids long. V lost 1 base and J 7 bases, leaving 8 bases between the germline ends. The CDR3 coding sequence is TGTGCCTGGAGTGGATCACGGAATGAGCAGTTCTTC. This sequence encodes CAWSGSRNEQFF.

The genes are TRBV5-1 and TRBJ2-7, with 9 bases aligning to TRBD1. Germline lookup yields CDR1 SGHRS and CDR2 YFSETQ. This CDR3 is built from 14 residues. V was clipped by 5 bases and J by 6 bases; unmatched bases: 9. CDR3 in amino acids: CASRKPGQGIEQYF. CDR3 coding DNA: TGCGCCAGCAGGAAGCCGGGACAGGGTATCGAGCAGTACTTC.

This clone occurred once. The rearrangement links TRBV2 to TRBJ1-5, with 7 bases aligning to TRBD1. The V and J ends lost 5 bases and 3 bases, in that order; junction bases with no gene match: 7. This CDR3 contains 15 residues. Germline V lookup: CDR1 SNHLY, CDR2 FYNNEI. Here the CDR3 reads CASSLTGVNNQPQHF. DNA of the CDR3: TGTGCCAGCAGTCTAACAGGGGTCAACAATCAGCCCCAGCATTTT.

This chain uses TRBV2 with TRBJ2-5, with D possibly TRBD2 on 6 matching bases. Per germline, CDR1 SNHLY and CDR2 FYNNEI. Trimming removed 7 bases from V and 2 bases from J, with 11 bases in between. CDR3 size: 13 residues. As DNA, the CDR3 is TGTGCCAGCAATCGGGAGAGACAAGAGACCCAGTACTTC. It yields the protein CASNRERQETQYF.

This clone was seen a handful of times. The chain employs TRBV29-1 and TRBJ2-7, with TRBD2 identical over 7 bases. This CDR3 is 13 amino acids long. J gave up 3 bases and V 6 bases, and 8 bases lay outside the gene matches. The germline V gene has CDR1 SQVTM and CDR2 ANQGSEA. This chain's CDR3 is CSVGDGGVYEQYF. The CDR3 nucleotides are TGCAGCGTCGGAGATGGGGGGGTCTACGAGCAGTACTTC.